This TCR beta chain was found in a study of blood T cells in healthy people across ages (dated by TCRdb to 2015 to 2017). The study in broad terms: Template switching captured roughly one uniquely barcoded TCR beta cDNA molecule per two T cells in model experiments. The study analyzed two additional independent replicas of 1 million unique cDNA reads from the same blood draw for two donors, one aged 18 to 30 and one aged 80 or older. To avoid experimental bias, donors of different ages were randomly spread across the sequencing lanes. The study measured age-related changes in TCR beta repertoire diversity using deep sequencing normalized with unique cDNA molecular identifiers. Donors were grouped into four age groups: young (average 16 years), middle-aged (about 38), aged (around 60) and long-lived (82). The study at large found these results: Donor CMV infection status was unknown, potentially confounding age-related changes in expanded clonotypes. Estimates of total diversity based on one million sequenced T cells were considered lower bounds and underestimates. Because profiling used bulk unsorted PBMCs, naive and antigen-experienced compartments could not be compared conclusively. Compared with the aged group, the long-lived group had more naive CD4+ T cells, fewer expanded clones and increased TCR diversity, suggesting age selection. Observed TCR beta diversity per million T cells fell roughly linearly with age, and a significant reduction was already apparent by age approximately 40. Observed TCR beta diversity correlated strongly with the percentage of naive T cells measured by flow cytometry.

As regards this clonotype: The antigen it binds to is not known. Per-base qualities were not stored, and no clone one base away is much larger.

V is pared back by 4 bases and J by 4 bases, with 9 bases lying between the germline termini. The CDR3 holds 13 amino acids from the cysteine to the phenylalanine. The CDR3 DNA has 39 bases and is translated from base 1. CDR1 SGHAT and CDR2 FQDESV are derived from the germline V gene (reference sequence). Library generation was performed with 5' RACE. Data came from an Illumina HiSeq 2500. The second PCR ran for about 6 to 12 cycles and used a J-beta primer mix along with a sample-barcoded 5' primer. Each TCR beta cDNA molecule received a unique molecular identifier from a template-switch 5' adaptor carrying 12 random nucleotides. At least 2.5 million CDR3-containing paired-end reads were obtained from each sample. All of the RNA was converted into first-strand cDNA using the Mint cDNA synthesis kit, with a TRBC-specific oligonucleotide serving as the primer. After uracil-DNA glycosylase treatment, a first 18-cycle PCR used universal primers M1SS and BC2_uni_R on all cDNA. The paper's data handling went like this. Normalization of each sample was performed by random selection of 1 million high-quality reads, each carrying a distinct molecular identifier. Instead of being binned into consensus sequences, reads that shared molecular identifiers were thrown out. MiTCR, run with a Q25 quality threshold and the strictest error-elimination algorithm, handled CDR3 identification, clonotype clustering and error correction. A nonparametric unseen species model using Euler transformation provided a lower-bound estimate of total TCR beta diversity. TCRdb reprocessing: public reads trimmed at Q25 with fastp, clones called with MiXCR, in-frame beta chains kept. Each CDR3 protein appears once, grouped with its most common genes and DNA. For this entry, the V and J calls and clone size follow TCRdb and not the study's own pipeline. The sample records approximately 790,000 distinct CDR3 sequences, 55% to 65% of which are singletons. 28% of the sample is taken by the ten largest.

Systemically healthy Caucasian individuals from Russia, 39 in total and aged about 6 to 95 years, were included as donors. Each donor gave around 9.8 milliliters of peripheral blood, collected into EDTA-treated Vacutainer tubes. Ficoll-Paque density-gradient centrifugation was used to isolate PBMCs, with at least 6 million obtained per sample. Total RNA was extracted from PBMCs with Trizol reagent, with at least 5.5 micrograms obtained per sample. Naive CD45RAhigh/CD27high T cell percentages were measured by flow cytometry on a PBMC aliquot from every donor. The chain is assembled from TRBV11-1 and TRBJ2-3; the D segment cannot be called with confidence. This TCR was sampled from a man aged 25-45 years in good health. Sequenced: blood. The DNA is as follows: TGTGCCAGCAGCTCCGGCTCCGCAGATACGCAGTATTTT. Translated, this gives CASSSGSADTQYF.